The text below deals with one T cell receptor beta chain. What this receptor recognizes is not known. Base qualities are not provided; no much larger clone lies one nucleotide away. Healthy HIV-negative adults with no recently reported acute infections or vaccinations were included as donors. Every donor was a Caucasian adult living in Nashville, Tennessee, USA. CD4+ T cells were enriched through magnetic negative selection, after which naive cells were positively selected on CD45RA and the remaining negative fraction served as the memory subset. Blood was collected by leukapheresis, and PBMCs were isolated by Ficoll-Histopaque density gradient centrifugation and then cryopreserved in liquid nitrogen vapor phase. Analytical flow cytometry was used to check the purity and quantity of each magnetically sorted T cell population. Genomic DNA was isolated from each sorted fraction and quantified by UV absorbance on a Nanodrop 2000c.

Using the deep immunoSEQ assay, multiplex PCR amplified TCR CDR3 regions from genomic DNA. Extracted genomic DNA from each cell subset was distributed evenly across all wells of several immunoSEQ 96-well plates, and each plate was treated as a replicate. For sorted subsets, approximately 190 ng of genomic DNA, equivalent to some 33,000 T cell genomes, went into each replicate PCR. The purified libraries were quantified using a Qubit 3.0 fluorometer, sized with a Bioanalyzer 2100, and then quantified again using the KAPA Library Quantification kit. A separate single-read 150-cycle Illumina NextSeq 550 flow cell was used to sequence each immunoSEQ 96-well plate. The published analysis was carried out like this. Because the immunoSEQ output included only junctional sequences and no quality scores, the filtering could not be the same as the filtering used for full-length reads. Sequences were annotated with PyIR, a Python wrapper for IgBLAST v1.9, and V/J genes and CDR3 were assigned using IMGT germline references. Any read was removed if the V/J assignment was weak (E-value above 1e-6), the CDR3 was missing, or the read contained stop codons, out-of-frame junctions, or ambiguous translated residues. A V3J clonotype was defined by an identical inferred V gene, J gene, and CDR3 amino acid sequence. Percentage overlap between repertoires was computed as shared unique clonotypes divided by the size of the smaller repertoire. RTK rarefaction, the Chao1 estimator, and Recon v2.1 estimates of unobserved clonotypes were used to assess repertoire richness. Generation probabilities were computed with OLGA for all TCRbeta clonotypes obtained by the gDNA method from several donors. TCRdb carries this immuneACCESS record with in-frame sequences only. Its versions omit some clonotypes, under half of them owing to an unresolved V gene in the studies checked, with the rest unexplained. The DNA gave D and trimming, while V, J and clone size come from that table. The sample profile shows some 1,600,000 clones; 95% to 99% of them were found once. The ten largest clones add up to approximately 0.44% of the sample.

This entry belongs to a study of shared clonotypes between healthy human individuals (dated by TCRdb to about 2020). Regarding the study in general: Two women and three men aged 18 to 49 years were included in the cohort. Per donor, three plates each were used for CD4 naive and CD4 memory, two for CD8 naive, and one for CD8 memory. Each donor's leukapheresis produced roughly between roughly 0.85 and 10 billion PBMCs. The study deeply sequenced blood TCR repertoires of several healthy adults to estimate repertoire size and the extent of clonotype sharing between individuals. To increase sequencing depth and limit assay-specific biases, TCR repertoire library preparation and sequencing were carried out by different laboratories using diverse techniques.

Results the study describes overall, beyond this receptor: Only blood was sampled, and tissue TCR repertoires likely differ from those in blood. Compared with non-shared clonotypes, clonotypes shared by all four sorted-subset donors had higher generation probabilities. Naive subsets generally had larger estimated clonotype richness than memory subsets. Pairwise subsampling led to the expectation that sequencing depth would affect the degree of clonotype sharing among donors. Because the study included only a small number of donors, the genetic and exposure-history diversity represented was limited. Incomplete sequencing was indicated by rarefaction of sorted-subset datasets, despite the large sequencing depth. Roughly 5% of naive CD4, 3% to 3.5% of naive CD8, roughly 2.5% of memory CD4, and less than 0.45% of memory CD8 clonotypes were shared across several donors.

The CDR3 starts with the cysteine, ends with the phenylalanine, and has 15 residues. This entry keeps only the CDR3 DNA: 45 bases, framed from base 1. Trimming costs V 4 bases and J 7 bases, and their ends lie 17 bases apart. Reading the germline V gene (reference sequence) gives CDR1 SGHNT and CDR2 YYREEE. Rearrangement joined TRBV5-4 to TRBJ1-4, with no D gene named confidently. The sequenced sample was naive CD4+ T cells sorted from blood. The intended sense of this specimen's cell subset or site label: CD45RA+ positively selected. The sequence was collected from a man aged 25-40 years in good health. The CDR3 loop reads CASSPNRSRGEKLFF. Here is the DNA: TGTGCCAGCAGCCCCAACCGGTCCAGAGGTGAAAAACTGTTTTTT. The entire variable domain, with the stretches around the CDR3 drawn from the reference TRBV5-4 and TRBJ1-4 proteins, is ETGVTQSPTHLIKTRGQQVTLRCSSQSGHNTVSWYQQALGQGPQFIFQYYREEENGRGNFPPRFSGLQFPNYSSELNVNALELDDSALYLCASSPNRSRGEKLFFGSGTQLSVL.